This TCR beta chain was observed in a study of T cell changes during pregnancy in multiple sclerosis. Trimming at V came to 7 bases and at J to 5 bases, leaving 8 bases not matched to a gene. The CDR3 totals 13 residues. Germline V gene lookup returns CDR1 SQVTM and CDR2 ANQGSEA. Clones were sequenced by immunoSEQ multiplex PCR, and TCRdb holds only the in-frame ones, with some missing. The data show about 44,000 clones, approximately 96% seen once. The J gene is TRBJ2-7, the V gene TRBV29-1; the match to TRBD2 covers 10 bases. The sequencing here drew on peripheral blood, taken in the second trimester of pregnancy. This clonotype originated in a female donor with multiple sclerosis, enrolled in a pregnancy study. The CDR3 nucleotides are TGCAGCGCTAAAAGCGGGAGGGTGAACGAGCAGTACTTC. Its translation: CSAKSGRVNEQYF.